This TCR beta chain was sequenced during a study of T cells after yellow fever vaccination. Study-level information: The SMART-Seq v4 Ultra Low Input method served to prepare the low-cell-number fractions.

V dropped 0 bases and J dropped 7 bases, with 13 bases sitting between them. The CDR3 is 15 residues long. Per germline, CDR1 LGHNA and CDR2 YSLEER. TCRdb re-derived calls from the 5' RACE reads in MiXCR, one entry per CDR3 protein. The sample has hundreds of thousands of distinct CDR3 sequences, around an eighth seen once; the top ten hold about 14%. The source is a man aged 30 to 45 who received the YFV17D yellow fever vaccine. The J gene is TRBJ2-1, the V gene TRBV4-3; no definite D call. The source material was PBMCs, sampled on the day of the yellow fever booster vaccination. CDR3 loop: CASSQDVDGSNEQFF. The CDR3, as DNA: TGCGCCAGCAGCCAAGATGTCGACGGGTCGAATGAGCAGTTCTTC.